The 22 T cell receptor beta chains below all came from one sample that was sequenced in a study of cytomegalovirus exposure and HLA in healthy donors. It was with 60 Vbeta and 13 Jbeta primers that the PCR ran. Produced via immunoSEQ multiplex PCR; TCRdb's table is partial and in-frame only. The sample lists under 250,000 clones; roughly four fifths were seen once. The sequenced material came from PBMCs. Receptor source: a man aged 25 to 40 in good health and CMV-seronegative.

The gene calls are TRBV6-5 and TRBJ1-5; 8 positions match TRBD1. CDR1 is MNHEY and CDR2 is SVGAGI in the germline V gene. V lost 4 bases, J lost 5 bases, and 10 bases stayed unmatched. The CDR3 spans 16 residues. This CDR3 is CASSSSGGQGHQPQHF. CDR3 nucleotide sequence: TGTGCCAGCAGTTCCTCGGGTGGACAGGGCCATCAGCCCCAGCATTTT.

The CDR3 loop is CASSLSTGGPQTQYF. In nucleotides, the CDR3 is TGTGCCAGCAGTTTATCGACGGGAGGGCCGCAGACCCAGTACTTC. The V and J genes are TRBV27 and TRBJ2-5; 8 bases are a match to TRBD2. The CDR3 consists of 15 residues. J lost 6 bases, V lost 0 bases, and 6 bases had no gene match. Germline CDR1 is MNHEY and CDR2 is SMNVEV (reference sequence).

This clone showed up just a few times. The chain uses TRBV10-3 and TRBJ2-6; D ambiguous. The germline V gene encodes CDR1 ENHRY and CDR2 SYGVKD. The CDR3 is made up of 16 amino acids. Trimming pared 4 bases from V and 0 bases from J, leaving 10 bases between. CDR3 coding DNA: TGTGCCATCAGTGGTTCGGAGCTCTCTGGGGCCAACGTCCTGACTTTC. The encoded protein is CAISGSELSGANVLTF.

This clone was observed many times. The CDR3 region is CASTDSAPYEQYF. Written as DNA, the CDR3 is TGTGCCAGCACCGACAGTGCTCCATACGAGCAGTACTTC. The rearrangement joins TRBV6-1 to TRBJ2-7, with D possibly being TRBD1 (5 bases). V was cut by 7 bases and J by 4 bases, with 14 bases left in between. Germline CDR1 and CDR2: MNHNS and SASEGT. The CDR3 contains 13 residues.

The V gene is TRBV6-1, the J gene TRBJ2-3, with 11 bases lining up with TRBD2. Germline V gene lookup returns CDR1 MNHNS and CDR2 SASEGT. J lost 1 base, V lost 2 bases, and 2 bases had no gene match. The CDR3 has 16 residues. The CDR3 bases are TGTGCCAGCAGTGAACTAGCGGGAGGTGGCACAGATACGCAGTATTTT. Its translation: CASSELAGGGTDTQYF.

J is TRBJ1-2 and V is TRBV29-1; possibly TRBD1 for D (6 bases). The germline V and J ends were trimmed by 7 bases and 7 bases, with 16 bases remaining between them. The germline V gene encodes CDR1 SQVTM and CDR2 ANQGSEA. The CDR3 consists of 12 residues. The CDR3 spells CSDREPSFGYTF. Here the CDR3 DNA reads TGCAGCGACAGGGAGCCTTCTTTTGGCTACACCTTC.

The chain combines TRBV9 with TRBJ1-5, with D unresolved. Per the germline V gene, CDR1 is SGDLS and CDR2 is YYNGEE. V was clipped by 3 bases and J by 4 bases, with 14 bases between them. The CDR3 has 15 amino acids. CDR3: CASSEGGFLNQPQHF. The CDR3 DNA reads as TGTGCCAGCAGCGAGGGAGGATTTTTGAATCAGCCCCAGCATTTT.

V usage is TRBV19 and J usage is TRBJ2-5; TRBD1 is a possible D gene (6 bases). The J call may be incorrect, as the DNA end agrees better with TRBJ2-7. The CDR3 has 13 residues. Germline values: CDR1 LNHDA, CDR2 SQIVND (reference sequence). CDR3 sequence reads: CASSTRTADEQYF. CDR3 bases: TGTGCCAGTAGTACGAGGACAGCCGACGAGCAGTACTTC.

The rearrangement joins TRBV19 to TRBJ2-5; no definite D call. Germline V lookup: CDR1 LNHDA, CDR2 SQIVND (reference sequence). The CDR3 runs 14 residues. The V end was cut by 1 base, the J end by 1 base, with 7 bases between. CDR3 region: CASSIVGLQETQYF. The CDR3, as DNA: TGTGCCAGTAGTATAGTTGGGCTCCAAGAGACCCAGTACTTC.

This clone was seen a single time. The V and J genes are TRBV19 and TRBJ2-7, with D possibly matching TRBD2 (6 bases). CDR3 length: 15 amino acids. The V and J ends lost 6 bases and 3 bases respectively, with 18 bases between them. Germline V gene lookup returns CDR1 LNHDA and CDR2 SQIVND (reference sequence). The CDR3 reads CASSPQVKAGYEQYF. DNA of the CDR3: TGTGCCAGTAGCCCGCAGGTGAAAGCGGGCTACGAGCAGTACTTC.

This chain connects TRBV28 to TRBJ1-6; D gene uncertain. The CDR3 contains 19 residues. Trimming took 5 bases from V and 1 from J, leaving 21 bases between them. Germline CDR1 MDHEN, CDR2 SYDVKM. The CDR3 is CASSQKREGAWSYNSPLHF. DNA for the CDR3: TGTGCCAGCAGTCAGAAACGGGAGGGAGCATGGTCCTATAATTCACCCCTCCACTTT.

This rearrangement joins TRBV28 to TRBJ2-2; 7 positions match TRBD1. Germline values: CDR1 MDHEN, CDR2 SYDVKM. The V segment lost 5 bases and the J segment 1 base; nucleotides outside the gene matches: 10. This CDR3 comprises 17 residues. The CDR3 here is CASSEAWDSGNTGELFF. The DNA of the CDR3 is TGTGCCAGCAGTGAGGCCTGGGACAGTGGGAACACCGGGGAGCTGTTTTTT.

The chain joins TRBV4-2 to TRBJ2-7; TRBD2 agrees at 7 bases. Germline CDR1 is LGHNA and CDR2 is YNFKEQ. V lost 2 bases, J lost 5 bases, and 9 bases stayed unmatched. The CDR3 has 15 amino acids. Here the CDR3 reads CASSQRAGYTDEQYF. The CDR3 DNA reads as TGTGCCAGCAGCCAACGAGCGGGATATACGGACGAGCAGTACTTC.

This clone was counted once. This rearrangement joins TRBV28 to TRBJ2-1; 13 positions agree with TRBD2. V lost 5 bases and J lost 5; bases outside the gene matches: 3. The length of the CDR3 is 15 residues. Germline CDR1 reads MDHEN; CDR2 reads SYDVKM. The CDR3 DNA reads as TGTGCCAGCAGTCCCACTAGCGGGAGGGACAATGAGCAGTTCTTC. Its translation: CASSPTSGRDNEQFF.

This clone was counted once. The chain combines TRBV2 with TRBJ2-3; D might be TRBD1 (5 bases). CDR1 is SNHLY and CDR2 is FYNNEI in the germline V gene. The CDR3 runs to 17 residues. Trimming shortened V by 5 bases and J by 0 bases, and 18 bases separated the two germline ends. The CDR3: CASSTPDKKPSTDTQYF. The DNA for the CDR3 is TGTGCCAGCAGTACACCGGACAAGAAGCCTAGCACAGATACGCAGTATTTT.

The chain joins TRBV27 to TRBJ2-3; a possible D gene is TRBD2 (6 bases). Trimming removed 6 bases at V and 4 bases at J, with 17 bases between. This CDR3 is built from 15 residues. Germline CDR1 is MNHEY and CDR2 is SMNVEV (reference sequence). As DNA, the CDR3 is TGTGCCAGCAGCCCGGAGGGCCCTGGGGCAGATACGCAGTATTTT. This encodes CASSPEGPGADTQYF.

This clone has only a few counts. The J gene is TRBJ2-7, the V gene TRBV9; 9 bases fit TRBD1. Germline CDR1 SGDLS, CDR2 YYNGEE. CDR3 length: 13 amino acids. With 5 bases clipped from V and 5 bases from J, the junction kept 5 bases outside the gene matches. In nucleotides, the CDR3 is TGTGCCAGCAGTCCGGACAGGGGCCACGAGCAGTACTTC. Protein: CASSPDRGHEQYF.

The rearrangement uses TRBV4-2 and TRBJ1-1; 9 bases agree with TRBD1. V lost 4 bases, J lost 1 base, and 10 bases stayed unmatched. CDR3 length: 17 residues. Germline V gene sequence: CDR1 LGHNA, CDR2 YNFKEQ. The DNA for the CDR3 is TGTGCCAGCAGCCCGGCCGGGACAGGGAATAAGAACACTGAAGCTTTCTTT. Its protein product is CASSPAGTGNKNTEAFF.

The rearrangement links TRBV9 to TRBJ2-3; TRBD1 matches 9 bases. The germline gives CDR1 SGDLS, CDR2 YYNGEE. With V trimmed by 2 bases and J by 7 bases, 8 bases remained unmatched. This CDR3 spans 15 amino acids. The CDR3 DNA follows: TGTGCCAGCAGCGTGACCGGACAGGGGACGAATACGCAGTATTTT. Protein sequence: CASSVTGQGTNTQYF.

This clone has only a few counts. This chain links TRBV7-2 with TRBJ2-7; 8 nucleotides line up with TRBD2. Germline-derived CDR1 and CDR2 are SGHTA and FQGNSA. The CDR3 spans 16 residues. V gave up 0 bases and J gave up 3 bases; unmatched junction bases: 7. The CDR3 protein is CASSLAPSSGIYEQYF. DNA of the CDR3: TGTGCCAGCAGCTTAGCGCCGAGTAGCGGGATCTACGAGCAGTACTTC. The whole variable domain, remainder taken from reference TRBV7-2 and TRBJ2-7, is GAGVSQSPSNKVTEKGKDVELRCDPISGHTALYWYRQSLGQGLEFLIYFQGNSAPDKSGLPSDRFSAERTGGSVSTLTIQRTQQEDSAVYLCASSLAPSSGIYEQYFGPGTRLTVT.

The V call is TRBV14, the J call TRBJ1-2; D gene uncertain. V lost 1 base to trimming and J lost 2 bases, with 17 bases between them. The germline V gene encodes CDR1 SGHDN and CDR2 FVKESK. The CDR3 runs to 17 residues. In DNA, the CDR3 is TGTGCCAGCAGCCAAGTGGCCCCATCCAGTCAGAACTATGGCTACACCTTC. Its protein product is CASSQVAPSSQNYGYTF.

The CDR3 loop is CASSDSLKPYEQYF. The CDR3 DNA reads as TGTGCCAGCAGCGACAGCTTAAAACCCTACGAGCAGTACTTC. The chain recombines TRBV6-5 with TRBJ2-7; D is perhaps TRBD1 (5 bases). Trimming shortened V by 6 bases and J by 2 bases, and 14 bases separated the two germline ends. This CDR3 region has 14 residues. CDR1 is MNHEY, CDR2 SVGAGI, per germline.